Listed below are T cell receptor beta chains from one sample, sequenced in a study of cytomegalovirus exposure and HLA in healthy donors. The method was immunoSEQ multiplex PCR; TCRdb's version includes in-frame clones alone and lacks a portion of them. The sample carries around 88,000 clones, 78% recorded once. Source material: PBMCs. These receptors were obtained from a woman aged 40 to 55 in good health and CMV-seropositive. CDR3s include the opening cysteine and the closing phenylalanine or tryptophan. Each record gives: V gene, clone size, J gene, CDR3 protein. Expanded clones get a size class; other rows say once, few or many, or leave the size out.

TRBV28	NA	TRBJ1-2	CASSRNYGYTF
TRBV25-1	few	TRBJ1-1	CASSEFGGTEAFF
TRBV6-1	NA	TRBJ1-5	CASRGDSYQPQHF
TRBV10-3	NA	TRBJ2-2	CAISATSGSANTGELFF
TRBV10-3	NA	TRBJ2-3	CAISESQGAGDTQYF
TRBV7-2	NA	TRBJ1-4	CASSEGQGNEKLFF
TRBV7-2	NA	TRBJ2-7	CASSSPRDLYEQYF
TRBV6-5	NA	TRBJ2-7	CASSPASGSSYEQYF
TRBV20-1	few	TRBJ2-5	CSASLAETQYF
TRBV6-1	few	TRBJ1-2	CASSLRGDGYTF
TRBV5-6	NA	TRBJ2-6	CASSPYRSGANVLTF
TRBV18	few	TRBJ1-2	CASSESGTGGIGYTF
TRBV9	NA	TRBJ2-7	CASSATWTSGNYEQYF
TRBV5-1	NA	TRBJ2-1	CASSDTRKGGHEQFF
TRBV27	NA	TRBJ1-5	CASRSFTRGGHQPQHF
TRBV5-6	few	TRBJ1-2	CASSLEVGYTF
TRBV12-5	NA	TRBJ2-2	CASGPSGNTGELFF
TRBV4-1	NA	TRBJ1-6	CASSQWYTGERSPLHF
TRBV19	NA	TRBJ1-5	CASSLQMSGNQPQHF
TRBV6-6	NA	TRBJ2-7	CASSYRGQGNSYEQYF
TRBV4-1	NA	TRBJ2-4	CASSQGPDGAKNIQYF
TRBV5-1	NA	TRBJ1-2	CASSLAGGSDGYGYTF
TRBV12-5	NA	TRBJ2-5	CASGLTRTGQFEETQYF
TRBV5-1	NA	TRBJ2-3	CASSSGDTDTQYF
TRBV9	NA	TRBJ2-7	CASSRSGVDYEQYF
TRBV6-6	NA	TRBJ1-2	CASTEVGEGYTF
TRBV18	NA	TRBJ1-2	CASSPGQGRENYGYTF
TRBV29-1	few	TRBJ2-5	CSARTGEETQYF
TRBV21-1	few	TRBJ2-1	CASEGGGINYNEQFF
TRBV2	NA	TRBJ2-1	CASRLAGYNEQFF
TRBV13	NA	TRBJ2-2	CASSLGGSGELFF
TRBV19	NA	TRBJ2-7	CASSNSTEPPYEQYF
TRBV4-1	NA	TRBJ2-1	CASSHLGAGDRNEQFF